The sequence of this T cell receptor (beta chain) was determined in a study of Tregs in tolerant kidney transplant recipients. The study, taken as a whole, reports: Expanding Tregs on activated donor B cells appeared to best identify donor-specific TCRbeta clones. Some patients' samples used different primers over time, so nucleotide sequences weren't comparable.

Assay: immunoSEQ multiplex PCR; the TCRdb copy retains only in-frame clones and omits some. The sample yields more than 70,000 clones, about 91% seen once. A note on this clone: Antigen specificity is unknown.

The nonmyeloablative bone marrow transplants came from related graft donors, with transient mixed chimerism. CD4+CD25+CD127- Tregs, CD4+CD25- non-Tregs, CD4 and CD8 cells were sorted. The CDR3 loop spans 13 amino acids. From germline, CDR1 is MDHEN and CDR2 SYDVKM. V shed 5 bases and J shed 8 bases, with 15 bases lying between them. The chain joins TRBV28 to TRBJ1-2, with D possibly matching TRBD1 (6 bases). The receptor's source is a human patient who received a combined kidney and bone marrow transplant. Some T cells could come from the graft donor. The sequencing used CD4+ T cells from blood (PBMCs), collected 24 months after the transplant. The chain's CDR3 is CASSLRGAFGYTF. The CDR3 DNA reads TGTGCCAGCAGTCTACGGGGGGCGTTCGGCTACACCTTC.